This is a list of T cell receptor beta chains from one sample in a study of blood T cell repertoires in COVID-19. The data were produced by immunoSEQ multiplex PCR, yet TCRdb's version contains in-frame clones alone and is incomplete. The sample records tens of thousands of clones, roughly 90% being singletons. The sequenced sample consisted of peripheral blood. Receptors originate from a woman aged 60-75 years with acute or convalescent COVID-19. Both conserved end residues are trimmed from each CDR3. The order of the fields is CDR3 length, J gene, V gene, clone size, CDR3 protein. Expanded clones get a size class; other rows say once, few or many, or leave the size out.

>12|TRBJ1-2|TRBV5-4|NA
ASSLPQGAHGYT
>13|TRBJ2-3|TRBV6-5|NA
ASSQLSGPTDTQY
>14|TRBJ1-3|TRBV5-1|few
ASSLAGTGYGNTIY
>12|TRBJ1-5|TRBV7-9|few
ASSWTNSNQPQH
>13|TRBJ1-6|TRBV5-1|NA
ASSPRTGDNSPLH
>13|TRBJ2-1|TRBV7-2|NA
ASTEGLAGVKEQF
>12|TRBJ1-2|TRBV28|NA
ASNGQDNNYGYT
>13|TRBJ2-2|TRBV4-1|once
ASSQDWGLTGELF
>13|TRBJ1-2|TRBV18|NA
ASSLRQDNNYGYT
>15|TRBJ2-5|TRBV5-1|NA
ASSSGLAGGLGETQY
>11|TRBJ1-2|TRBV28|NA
ASSLGQGDGYT
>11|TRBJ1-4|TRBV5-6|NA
ASSLGSGEKLF
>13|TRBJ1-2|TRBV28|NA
ASSSNRGPEKGYT
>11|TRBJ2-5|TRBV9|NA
ASSGGGQETQY
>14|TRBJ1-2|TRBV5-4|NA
ASSYRDSRRTYGYT
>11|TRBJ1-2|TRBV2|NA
ASSGTGAYGYT
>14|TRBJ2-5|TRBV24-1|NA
ATPGVGLTAQETQY
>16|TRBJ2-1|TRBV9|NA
ASSVGGASGSRYNEQF
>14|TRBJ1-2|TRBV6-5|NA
ASSYSRQGARYGYT
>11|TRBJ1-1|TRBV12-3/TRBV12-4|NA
ASSSPMDRGQI
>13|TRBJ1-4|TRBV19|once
ASSVTGVSKEKLF
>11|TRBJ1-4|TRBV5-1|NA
ASSLERFEKLF
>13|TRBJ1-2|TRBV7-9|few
ASSLAEGTGGGYT
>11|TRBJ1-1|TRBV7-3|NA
ASSLTEGARAF
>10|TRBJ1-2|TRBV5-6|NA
ASSQGTYGYT
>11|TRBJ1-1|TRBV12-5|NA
ASGPRGRAEAF
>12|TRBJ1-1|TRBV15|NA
ATSRDTWTVEAF
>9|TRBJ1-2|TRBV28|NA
ASSSSGGYT
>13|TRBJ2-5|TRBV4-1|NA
ASSQGATGGETQY
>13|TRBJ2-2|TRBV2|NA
ASSDQGLGNGELF
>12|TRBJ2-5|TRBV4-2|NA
ASSQAGTSGTQY
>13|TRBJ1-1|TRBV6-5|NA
ASSYSDSRNTEAF
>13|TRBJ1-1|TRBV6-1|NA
ASSTRTGGRTEAF
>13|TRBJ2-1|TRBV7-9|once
ASSAGLAGHDEQF
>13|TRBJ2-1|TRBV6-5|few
ASTTDRGSYNEQF
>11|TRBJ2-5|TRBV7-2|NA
ASSLAPRETQY
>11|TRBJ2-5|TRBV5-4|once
ASSSGTDGTQY
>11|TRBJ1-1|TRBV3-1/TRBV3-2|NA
ASSQGSNTEAF
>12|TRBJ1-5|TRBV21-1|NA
AVLGRPFNQPQH
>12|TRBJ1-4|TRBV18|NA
ASSPGNLNEKLF
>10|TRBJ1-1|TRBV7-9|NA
ASSLRDSEAF
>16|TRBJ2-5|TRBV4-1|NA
ASSLQGGGGPRQETQY
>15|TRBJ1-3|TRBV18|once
ASSPGTPTGPGNTIY
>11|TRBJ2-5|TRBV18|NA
ASTTLQQETQY
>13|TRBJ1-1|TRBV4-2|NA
ASSQDRRSDTEAF
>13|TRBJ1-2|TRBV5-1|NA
ASSLFAAGLDGYT
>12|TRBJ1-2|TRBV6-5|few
ASSTRGSPYGYT
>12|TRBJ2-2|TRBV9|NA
ASSVGLVTGELF